The next 9 T cell receptor beta chains were all read from a single sample in a study of radiation and T cells in renal cell carcinoma. The data were produced by immunoSEQ multiplex PCR, yet TCRdb's version contains in-frame clones alone and is incomplete. This sample has more than 15,000 clones; approximately 59% occur once, and the top ten carry around a third. Noted treatment: treatment-naive control, cytoreductive nephrectomy. The sequences come from tumor tissue, collected from a patient whose treatment was nephrectomy without radiotherapy. The receptor source for this set is a man over 45 with renal cell carcinoma.

The chain recombines TRBV2 with TRBJ1-5; 8 positions agree with TRBD1. The CDR3 runs 16 residues. Germline assignment: CDR1 SNHLY and CDR2 FYNNEI. J gave up 0 bases and V 3 bases, and 4 bases lay outside the gene matches. CDR3 in DNA: TGTGCCAGCAGTGAGAGGACAGGGATTAGCAATCAGCCCCAGCATTTT. It yields the protein CASSERTGISNQPQHF.

This clone was detected only a few times. The V call is TRBV19, the J call TRBJ1-5, with 10 nucleotides matching TRBD1. J was trimmed by 0 bases and V by 3 bases; bases with no gene match: 8. This CDR3 region has 18 residues. Germline V gene sequence: CDR1 LNHDA, CDR2 SQIVND (reference sequence). CDR3 region: CASSIRQGAEYSNQPQHF. The CDR3 nucleotides are TGTGCCAGTAGTATTAGACAGGGGGCCGAATATAGCAATCAGCCCCAGCATTTT.

The chain employs TRBV6-1 and TRBJ1-1; no firm D call. The length of the CDR3 is 14 residues. From germline, CDR1 is MNHNS and CDR2 SASEGT. Trimming shortened V by 8 bases and J by 1 base, and 14 bases separated the two germline ends. For the CDR3, the DNA is TGTGCCAGCGGCCGTGCCGGTTCGAACACTGAAGCTTTCTTT. Encoded protein: CASGRAGSNTEAFF.

This clone was picked up a small number of times. This chain joins TRBV5-1 and TRBJ2-2; 10 positions agree with TRBD2. The CDR3 has 15 residues. Germline trimming cut 3 bases from V and 2 bases from J; bases unmatched to any gene: 1. Germline V gene lookup returns CDR1 SGHRS and CDR2 YFSETQ. The chain's CDR3 is CASSSLAGNTGELFF. The CDR3 DNA reads as TGCGCCAGCAGCTCACTAGCGGGAAACACCGGGGAGCTGTTTTTT.

As DNA, the CDR3 is TGTGCCAGCAGCTTTGGGGCAGGACAAGAGACCCAGTACTTC. Protein product: CASSFGAGQETQYF. V is TRBV7-7 and J is TRBJ2-5; tentative D call: TRBD1 (5 bases). V lost 3 bases to trimming and J lost 2 bases, with 10 bases between them. Germline CDR1 is SSHAT and CDR2 is FNYEAQ (reference sequence). The CDR3 loop spans 14 amino acids.

The V call is TRBV5-4, the J call TRBJ2-7; D is ambiguous. The V end lost 2 bases, the J end lost 12 bases, and 39 bases lay between the germline ends. The CDR3 runs to 20 residues. CDR1 is SGHNT and CDR2 is YYREEE in the germline V gene (reference sequence). CDR3 loop: CASSFRVRSPNPRSKDSGYF. The CDR3 nucleotides read TGTGCCAGCAGCTTTCGTGTAAGGTCACCCAACCCGCGATCTAAGGATTCGGGGTACTTC.

This clone was seen only a few times. The rearrangement links TRBV4-2 to TRBJ2-5, with 12 bases matching TRBD2. V was pared by 0 bases and J by 5 bases, with 10 bases of the junction left unmatched. Germline V CDR1 and CDR2: LGHNA, YNFKEQ. The CDR3 runs to 18 residues. CDR3 DNA: TGTGCCAGCAGCCAAGACGGTCCTAGCGGGGGGGCAGCTGAGACCCAGTACTTC. Encoded protein: CASSQDGPSGGAAETQYF.

V and J are TRBV7-2 and TRBJ2-7, with D possibly matching TRBD2 (6 bases). V shed 0 bases and J shed 2 bases, with 8 bases lying between them. The germline CDR1 and CDR2 sequences are SGHTA and FQGNSA. The CDR3 contains 14 residues. CDR3 nucleotide sequence: TGTGCCAGCAGCTTAGCCGGAGGGGCCTACGAGCAGTACTTC. Amino acid sequence: CASSLAGGAYEQYF.

Here the CDR3 DNA reads TGTGCCAGCAGCCCGCAAGTTAGCTCCTATAATTCACCCCTCCACTTT. Encoded protein: CASSPQVSSYNSPLHF. J is TRBJ1-6 and V is TRBV7-6, with unresolved D. The V end lost 5 bases, the J end lost 0 bases, and 11 bases lay between the germline ends. Looked up from germline, CDR1 is SGHVS and CDR2 is FNYEAQ. The CDR3 contains 16 residues.